These 11 T cell receptor beta chains came from one sample sequenced in a study of cytomegalovirus exposure and HLA in healthy donors. The primer mix had 60 Vbeta and 13 Jbeta primers. The table came from immunoSEQ multiplex PCR; TCRdb's copy has only in-frame clones and leaves some out. The sample shows about 130,000 clones, over 70% of them seen only once. Sequencing was done on a sample of PBMCs. These receptors were taken from a young man in good health and CMV-seronegative.

V usage is TRBV5-5 and J usage is TRBJ1-1; D remains unclear. The germline V and J ends were trimmed by 0 bases and 0 bases, with 3 bases remaining between them. This CDR3 has 13 amino acids. Germline CDR1 is SGHKS and CDR2 is YYEKEE (reference sequence). The CDR3 reads CASSLGVNTEAFF. The CDR3 DNA is TGTGCCAGCAGCTTGGGAGTGAACACTGAAGCTTTCTTT.

This chain links TRBV7-2 with TRBJ2-3, with 7 bases aligning to TRBD2. From germline, CDR1 is SGHTA and CDR2 FQGNSA. CDR3 length equals 12 residues. With 5 bases clipped from V and 10 bases from J, the junction kept 6 bases outside the gene matches. Here the CDR3 reads CASSQLAMAQYF. The CDR3 DNA is TGTGCCAGCAGCCAACTAGCGATGGCGCAGTATTTT.

The chain is built from TRBV28 and TRBJ1-2, with 11 bases fitting TRBD1. Germline lookup yields CDR1 MDHEN and CDR2 SYDVKM. The CDR3 contains 15 residues. Trimming at V came to 5 bases and at J to 8 bases, leaving 10 bases not matched to a gene. CDR3 nucleotides: TGTGCCAGCAGTCCTGGACAGGGGGCGTCAAGGGGCTACACCTTC. Translating it yields CASSPGQGASRGYTF.

Remarks on this clone: This CDR3 fails to terminate in the conserved phenylalanine or tryptophan, so it likely reflects a read error. It is unclear where the CDR3 begins or ends on the DNA, so no DNA is shown, and the CDR3 is as TCRdb lists it. The V and J genes are TRBV19 and TRBJ2-6; no DNA check was done on the table's D call, TRBD1. Germline assignment: CDR1 LNHDA and CDR2 SQIVND (reference sequence). With termini counted, the CDR3 has 10 amino acids. This chain's CDR3 is CASSLRTTYV.

A word on this clone: Other DNA sequences from this sample encode an identical CDR3 as well. J is TRBJ2-7 and V is TRBV19; D gene unclear. V was trimmed by 1 base and J by 0 bases, leaving 7 bases between them. Germline loops: CDR1 LNHDA, CDR2 SQIVND (reference sequence). The length of the CDR3 is 14 residues. The CDR3 nucleotides are TGTGCCAGTAGTATAGGAACTGCCTCCTACGAGCAGTACTTC. It translates to CASSIGTASYEQYF.

V is TRBV7-2 and J is TRBJ2-2, with 8 bases identical to TRBD1. Germline V gene sequence: CDR1 SGHTA, CDR2 FQGNSA. With 5 bases clipped from V and 2 bases from J, the junction kept 4 bases outside the gene matches. The CDR3 spans 15 residues. The CDR3, as DNA: TGTGCCAGCAGCCTTGGACAGGGTAACACCGGGGAGCTGTTTTTT. Its protein product is CASSLGQGNTGELFF.

The V gene is TRBV6-6, the J gene TRBJ2-7; weak D call: TRBD1 (6 bases). Germline CDR1 MNHNY, CDR2 SVGAGI (reference sequence). The CDR3 consists of 14 residues. Trimming stripped 2 bases from V and 6 bases from J, with 14 bases between. The CDR3 nucleotides are TGTGCCAGCAGTTACGAACAGGGTTATGGCGAGCAGTACTTC. As protein: CASSYEQGYGEQYF.

The chain carries TRBV28 and TRBJ1-1; 7 bases match TRBD1. V lost 2 bases, J lost 1 base, and 1 base stayed unmatched. This CDR3 spans 14 amino acids. Germline CDR1 is MDHEN and CDR2 is SYDVKM. The CDR3 nucleotides read TGTGCCAGCAGTTTAGGGGACAGGAACACTGAAGCTTTCTTT. Amino acids: CASSLGDRNTEAFF.

This clone was seen once. The sample has other DNA sequences that encode this CDR3 too. The J gene is TRBJ2-7, the V gene TRBV9, with 14 nucleotides matching TRBD2. Trimming took 2 bases from V and 4 from J; bases not matched to a gene: 2. The CDR3 is 15 amino acids. The germline V gene encodes CDR1 SGDLS and CDR2 YYNGEE. The chain's CDR3 is CASSVGTSGSYEQYF. The CDR3 nucleotides are TGTGCCAGCAGCGTCGGGACTAGCGGGAGTTACGAGCAGTACTTC. The entire variable domain, with the rest obtained from reference TRBV9 and TRBJ2-7, is as follows: DSGVTQTPKHLITATGQRVTLRCSPRSGDLSVYWYQQSLDQGLQFLIQYYNGEERAKGNILERFSAQQFPDLHSELNLSSLELGDSALYFCASSVGTSGSYEQYFGPGTRLTVT.

This rearrangement joins TRBV27 to TRBJ1-6; D is possibly TRBD1 (5 bases). Per the germline V gene, CDR1 is MNHEY and CDR2 is SMNVEV (reference sequence). Trimming shortened V by 3 bases and J by 8 bases, and 8 bases separated the two germline ends. The CDR3 totals 13 residues. CDR3 in DNA: TGTGCCAGCAGTTTGTCCAGGGATTCACCCCTCCACTTT. Its translation: CASSLSRDSPLHF.

The V and J genes are TRBV28 and TRBJ2-5; the D is unclear. Germline V gives CDR1 MDHEN, CDR2 SYDVKM. The germline V and J ends were trimmed by 2 bases and 4 bases, with 5 bases remaining between them. The CDR3 loop spans 12 amino acids. Here the CDR3 DNA reads TGTGCCAGCAGTTTAATTCGAGAGACCCAGTACTTC. Residues: CASSLIRETQYF.